This entry is about one TCR beta chain. The antigen is not known. The PCR had 60 Vbeta and 13 Jbeta primers. TCRdb's table, derived via immunoSEQ multiplex PCR, lists solely in-frame clones and lacks some. The sample lists fewer than 250,000 clones, 75% to 80% seen once, with around 2% in the top ten. Participants comprised healthy donors of bone marrow. The CDR3 is 15 residues long. Germline CDR1 and CDR2: SGDLS and YYNGEE. V was shortened by 1 base and J by 5 bases, with 12 bases between the two germline ends. This record comes from a study of cytomegalovirus exposure and HLA in healthy donors. Findings and caveats of the study: In a later analysis, DRB1 alleles had the most associated TCRs; HLA-C alleles the fewest. In a later analysis, TCR beta V- and J-gene trimming was associated with a missense DCLRE1C variant.

The origin of this receptor is a man between 18 and 29 years old in good health and CMV-seronegative. Specimen: PBMCs. The chain carries TRBV9 and TRBJ1-4; D may be TRBD1 (6 bases). CDR3 amino acids: CASSVSRGGNEKLFF. The CDR3 DNA reads as TGTGCCAGCAGCGTATCAAGGGGGGGGAATGAAAAACTGTTTTTT.